These 8 T cell receptor beta chains originate from one sample sequenced in a study of CD8 T cells in Susac syndrome. It was with random hexamers that roughly 0.45 to 1 ug RNA was reverse transcribed. MiXCR, run by TCRdb on the immunoSEQ multiplex PCR reads, gives a single entry per CDR3 protein. The sample lists around 71,000 distinct CDR3 sequences; 85% to 95% were seen once. Material for sequencing was CD4+ T cells from PBMCs. Receptors originate from a human donor with Susac syndrome.

The chain employs TRBV28 and TRBJ2-7, with D possibly being TRBD1 (6 bases). This CDR3 region has 13 residues. V dropped 8 bases and J dropped 2 bases, with 13 bases sitting between them. Per the germline V gene, CDR1 is MDHEN and CDR2 is SYDVKM. DNA for the CDR3: TGTGCCAGCGGTACCAGGGGACCCTACGAGCAGTACTTC. Translation: CASGTRGPYEQYF. Full variable domain (remainder filled in from reference TRBV28 and TRBJ2-7): DVKVTQSSRYLVKRTGEKVFLECVQDMDHENMFWYRQDPGLGLRLIYFSYDVKMKEKGDIPEGYSVSREKKERFSLILESASTNQTSMYLCASGTRGPYEQYFGPGTRLTVT.

The CDR3, as DNA: TGCAGTGCTGGGGGGGGTGGGCACCCGAGAAGTGAAGCTTTCTTT. The encoded protein is CSAGGGGHPRSEAFF. V is TRBV20-1 and J is TRBJ1-1; D perhaps matches TRBD1 (5 bases). The CDR3 is 15 amino acids. Germline values: CDR1 DFQATT, CDR2 SNEGSKA (reference sequence). V lost 5 bases, J lost 7 bases, and 23 bases lay in between.

In this sample, this clonotype turned up once. The rearrangement joins TRBV7-3 to TRBJ1-2; the D gene is possibly TRBD1 (5 bases). Germline CDR1 and CDR2: SGHTA and FQGTGA. The V gene lost 2 bases and the J gene lost 5 bases, with 9 bases spanning the gap. The CDR3 totals 13 residues. This CDR3 is CASSLVQGYGYTF. In DNA form, the CDR3 reads TGTGCCAGCAGCTTAGTCCAGGGTTATGGCTACACCTTC. The full variable domain, in which reference TRBV7-3 and TRBJ1-2 provide the parts outside the CDR3, is GAGVSQTPSNKVTEKGKYVELRCDPISGHTALYWYRQSLGQGPEFLIYFQGTGAADDSGLPNDRFFAVRPEGSVSTLKIQRTERGDSAVYLCASSLVQGYGYTFGSGTRLTVV.

The chain recombines TRBV29-1 with TRBJ1-5, with D tentatively TRBD1 (5 bases). Germline V lookup: CDR1 SQVTM, CDR2 ANQGSEA. Trimming left V 4 bases short and J 2 bases short, with 15 bases between. This CDR3 region has 15 residues. CDR3 loop: CSVVWGSGGNQPQHF. The DNA of the CDR3 is TGCAGCGTTGTGTGGGGGTCTGGCGGCAATCAGCCCCAGCATTTT.

V gene TRBV5-1 combines with J gene TRBJ1-1, with a weak D call TRBD1 (5 bases). Germline V gene sequence: CDR1 SGHRS, CDR2 YFSETQ. The CDR3 length is 15 residues. The V end was cut by 7 bases, the J end by 0 bases, with 16 bases between. The CDR3 region has the DNA TGCGCCAGCGGACTTGGAGGGGCGATGAACACTGAAGCTTTCTTT. Translating it yields CASGLGGAMNTEAFF.

J is TRBJ2-3 and V is TRBV4-2; 15 positions agree with TRBD2. After removal of 4 bases from V and 3 bases from J, the junction contained 8 bases not matched to a gene. CDR3 length: 18 amino acids. Germline V gene sequence: CDR1 LGHNA, CDR2 YNFKEQ. This CDR3 is CASSPRGLAGGRTDTQYF. CDR3 nucleotides: TGTGCCAGCAGCCCGCGAGGACTAGCGGGGGGGAGAACAGATACGCAGTATTTT.

This clonotype was observed once. The genes are TRBV6-2 or TRBV6-3 and TRBJ1-5; TRBD1 matches at 7 bases. V gave up 7 bases and J gave up 2 bases; unmatched junction bases: 11. This CDR3 region has 16 residues. Germline V gene data show CDR1 as MNHEY and CDR2 as SVGEGT. CDR3 nucleotides: TGTGCCAGCAACCCCAGGGGACAGCCTCGCAATCAGCCCCAGCATTTT. Amino acid sequence: CASNPRGQPRNQPQHF.

The chain joins TRBV4-3 to TRBJ2-3; D may be TRBD1 or TRBD2 (5 bases each). The CDR3 runs 18 residues. The V gene's germline CDR1 is LGHNA and CDR2 YSLEER. The ends were cut back, 4 bases at V and 2 bases at J, with 22 bases in the middle. DNA for the CDR3: TGCGCCAGCAGCCCTTCGGGGCTCTACATAGCTCCCACAGATACGCAGTATTTT. Translated, it gives CASSPSGLYIAPTDTQYF.